This TCR beta chain was identified in a study of cytomegalovirus exposure and HLA in healthy donors. Here immunoSEQ multiplex PCR was the method, and the copy in TCRdb shows in-frame clones only, minus some. The repertoire includes roughly 120,000 clones, 75% to 90% of them detected once, and approximately 4.5% sits in the top ten. The receptor was derived from a man aged 18-30 years in good health and CMV-seropositive. The sample comprised PBMCs.

DNA of the CDR3: TGCGCCAGCAGCCAAGTGGGGGAGGCGGGCAATCAGCCCCAGCATTTT. Translation: CASSQVGEAGNQPQHF. The chain carries TRBV4-1 and TRBJ1-5; possible D gene TRBD1, 5 bases. The V gene lost 1 base and the J gene lost 2 bases, with 12 bases spanning the gap. Germline loops: CDR1 MGHRA, CDR2 YSYEKL. This CDR3 has 16 residues.